This T cell receptor beta chain was retrieved from a study of blood T cell repertoires in COVID-19. For the study at large: Acute-phase and convalescent COVID-19 samples originated in the United States, Italy and Spain. The cDNA or gDNA used as material had been derived from T cells, B-cell-depleted T cells, or PBMCs.

This clone was observed a handful of times. In the original processing: Quantification of nucleated cells was approximated via reference gene primer amplification. The data were produced by immunoSEQ multiplex PCR, yet TCRdb's version contains in-frame clones alone and is incomplete. D and trimming were read from the DNA, whereas the V and J calls and clone size are those reported in that table. This sample has about 190,000 clones, with 75% to 85% found just once. The sequence was collected from a man between 60 and 75 years old with acute or convalescent COVID-19. The sequenced sample consisted of peripheral blood.

The CDR3 reads CASSISPGQDSYEQYF. As DNA, the CDR3 is TGTGCCAGTAGTATCTCGCCTGGACAGGATTCCTACGAGCAGTACTTC. This chain links TRBV19 with TRBJ2-7, with 7 bases matching TRBD1. The V gene's germline CDR1 is LNHDA and CDR2 SQIVND (reference sequence). This CDR3 is 16 amino acids long. The J segment lost 1 base and the V segment lost 3 bases, leaving 9 bases of the junction unmatched. Combining the CDR3 with reference TRBV19 and TRBJ2-7 gives the whole variable domain DGGITQSPKYLFRKEGQNVTLSCEQNLNHDAMYWYRQDPGQGLRLIYYSQIVNDFQKGDIAEGYSVSREKKESFPLTVTSAQKNPTAFYLCASSISPGQDSYEQYFGPGTRLTVT.